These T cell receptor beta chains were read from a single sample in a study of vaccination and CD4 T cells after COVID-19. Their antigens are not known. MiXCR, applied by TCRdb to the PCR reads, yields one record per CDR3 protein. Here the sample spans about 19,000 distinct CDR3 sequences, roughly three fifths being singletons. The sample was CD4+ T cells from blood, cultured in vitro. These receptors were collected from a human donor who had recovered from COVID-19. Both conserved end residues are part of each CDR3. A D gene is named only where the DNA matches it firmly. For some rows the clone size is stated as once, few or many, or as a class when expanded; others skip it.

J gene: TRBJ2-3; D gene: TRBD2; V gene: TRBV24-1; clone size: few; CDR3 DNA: TGTGCCACCAGTGATTCCGGACTAGCGGGAGTCACAGATACGCAGTATTTT; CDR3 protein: CATSDSGLAGVTDTQYF
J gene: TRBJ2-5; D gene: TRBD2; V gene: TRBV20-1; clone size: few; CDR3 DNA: TGCAGTGCCGGGAGGGGTGGGGAGACCCAGTACTTC; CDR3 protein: CSAGRGGETQYF
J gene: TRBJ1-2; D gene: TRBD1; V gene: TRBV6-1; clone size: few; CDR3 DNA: TGTGCCAGCAGTCGATTAGGGGGCGATGGCTACACCTTC; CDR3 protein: CASSRLGGDGYTF
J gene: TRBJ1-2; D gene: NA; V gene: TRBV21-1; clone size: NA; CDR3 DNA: TGTGCCAGCAGCAATCATGGGTCTACAGGGCACTATGGCTACACCTTC; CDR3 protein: CASSNHGSTGHYGYTF
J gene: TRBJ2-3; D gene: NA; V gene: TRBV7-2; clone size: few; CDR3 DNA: TGTGCCAGCAGCTTATTCGGAGGGGTTGGGGCAGATACGCAGTATTTT; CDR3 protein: CASSLFGGVGADTQYF
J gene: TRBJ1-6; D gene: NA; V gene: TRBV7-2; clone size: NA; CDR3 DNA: TGTGCCAGCAGGCCCCAGGTGGGAAATTCACCCCTCCACTTT; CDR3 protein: CASRPQVGNSPLHF
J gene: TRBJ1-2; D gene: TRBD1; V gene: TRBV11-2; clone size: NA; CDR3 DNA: TGTGCCAGCAGCAATTACAGGGGGCGCGACTATGGCTACACCTTC; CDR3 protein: CASSNYRGRDYGYTF
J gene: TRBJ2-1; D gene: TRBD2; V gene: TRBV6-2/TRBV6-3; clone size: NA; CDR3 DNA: TGTGCCAGTATAGCGGGGTCTTCCTACAATGAGCAGTTCTTC; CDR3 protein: CASIAGSSYNEQFF
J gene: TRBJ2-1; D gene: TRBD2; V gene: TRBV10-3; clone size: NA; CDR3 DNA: TGTGCCATCAGAGCCTCTAGCGGGAGCTCCTACAATGAGCAGTTCTTC; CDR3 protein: CAIRASSGSSYNEQFF
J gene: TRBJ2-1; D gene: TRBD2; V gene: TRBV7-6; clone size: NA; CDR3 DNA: TGTGCTAGCAGCTTGGGGGGGGGGTGGGAGCAGTTCTTC; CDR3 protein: CASSLGGGWEQFF
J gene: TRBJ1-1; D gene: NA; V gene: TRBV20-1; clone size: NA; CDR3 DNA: TGCAGTGCCAGCGGGGGGGGGGCTGGTGAAGCTTTCTTT; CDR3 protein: CSASGGGAGEAFF
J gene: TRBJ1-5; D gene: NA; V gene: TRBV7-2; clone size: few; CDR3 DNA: TGTGCCAGCGCCGAAGGACGGGGTCTCGATAGCAATCAGCCCCAGCATTTT; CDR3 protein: CASAEGRGLDSNQPQHF
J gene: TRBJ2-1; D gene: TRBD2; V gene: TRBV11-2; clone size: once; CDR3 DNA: TGTGCCAGCAGCCTCCGGACTAGCGGGGAGCGATTCTTC; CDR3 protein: CASSLRTSGERFF
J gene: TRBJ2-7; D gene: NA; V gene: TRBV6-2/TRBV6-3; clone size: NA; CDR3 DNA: TGTGCCAGCAGTTACAGACCGGGACGGAACTACGAGCAGTACTTC; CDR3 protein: CASSYRPGRNYEQYF
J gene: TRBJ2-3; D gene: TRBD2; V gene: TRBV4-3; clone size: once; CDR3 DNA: TGCGCCAGCAGCCAAGAATACGGGGTGCGGGGACTAGCGGGAACACCCCAGTATTTT; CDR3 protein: CASSQEYGVRGLAGTPQYF
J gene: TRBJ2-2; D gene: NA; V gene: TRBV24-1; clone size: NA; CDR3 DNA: TGTGCCACCAGTGTAACGGGTCCGAACACCGGGGAGCTGTTTTTT; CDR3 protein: CATSVTGPNTGELFF
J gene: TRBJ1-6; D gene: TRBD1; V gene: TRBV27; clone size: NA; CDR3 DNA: TGTGCCAGCAGCTTAGCTGGGACAGGGGGTTCACCCCTCCACTTT; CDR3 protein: CASSLAGTGGSPLHF
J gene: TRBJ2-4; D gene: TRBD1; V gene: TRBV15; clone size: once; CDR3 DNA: TGTGCCACCAGCAGAATGGACAGGGGAGCTAACATTCAGTACTTC; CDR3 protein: CATSRMDRGANIQYF
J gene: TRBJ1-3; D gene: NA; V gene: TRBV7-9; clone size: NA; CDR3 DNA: TGTGCCAGCAGCTCGGGACCACTTGGAAACACCATATATTTT; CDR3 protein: CASSSGPLGNTIYF
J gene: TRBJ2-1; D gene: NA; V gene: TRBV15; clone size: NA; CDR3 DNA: TGTGCCACCAGCAGAGCGGAGTGGCCAGAGCAGTTCTTC; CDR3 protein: CATSRAEWPEQFF
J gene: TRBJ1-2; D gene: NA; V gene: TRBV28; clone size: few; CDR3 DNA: TGTGCCAGCAGTCCTCCCCAAGGGGGAATCAATGGCTACACCTTC; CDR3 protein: CASSPPQGGINGYTF
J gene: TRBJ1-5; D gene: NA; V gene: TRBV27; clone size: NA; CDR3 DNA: TGTGCCAGCAGCCATCAGGGGTATAGCAATCAGCCCCAGCATTTT; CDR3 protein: CASSHQGYSNQPQHF
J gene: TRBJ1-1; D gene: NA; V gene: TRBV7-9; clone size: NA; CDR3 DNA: TGTGCCAGCAGCCGCGGGTCGGGGGACACTGAAGCTTTCTTT; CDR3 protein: CASSRGSGDTEAFF
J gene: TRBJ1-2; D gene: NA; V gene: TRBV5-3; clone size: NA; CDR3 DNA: TGTGCCAGACTACCCCTCAGGGTCAGCCATGGCTACACCTTC; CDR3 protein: CARLPLRVSHGYTF
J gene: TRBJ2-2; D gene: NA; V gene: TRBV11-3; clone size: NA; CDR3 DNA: TGTGCCAGCAGCACCCGGCCGGACACCGGGGAGCTGTTTTTT; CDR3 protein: CASSTRPDTGELFF
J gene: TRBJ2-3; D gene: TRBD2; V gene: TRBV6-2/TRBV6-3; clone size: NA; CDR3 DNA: TGTGCCAGCAGTTACCGCGCGACTAGCGGGAGATCAGATACGCAGTATTTT; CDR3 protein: CASSYRATSGRSDTQYF
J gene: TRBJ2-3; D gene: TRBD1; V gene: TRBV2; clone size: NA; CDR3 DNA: TGTGCCAGCAGTTCGGACAGGGGGCCCACAGATACGCAGTATTTT; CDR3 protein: CASSSDRGPTDTQYF
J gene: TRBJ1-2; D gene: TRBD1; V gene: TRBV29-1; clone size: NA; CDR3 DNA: TGCAGCGTTGACCTACAGGGGGCGCCCGCATCTGGCTACACCTTC; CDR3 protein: CSVDLQGAPASGYTF
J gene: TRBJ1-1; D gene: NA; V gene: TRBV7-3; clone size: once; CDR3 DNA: TGTGCCAGCAGCTTAGTGGAGGGCACTGTGGCTTTCTTT; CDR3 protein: CASSLVEGTVAFF
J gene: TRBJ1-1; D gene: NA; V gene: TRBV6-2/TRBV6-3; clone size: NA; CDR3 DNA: TGTGCCAGCAGTTACTACGGGAGCAACACTGAAGCTTTCTTT; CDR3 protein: CASSYYGSNTEAFF
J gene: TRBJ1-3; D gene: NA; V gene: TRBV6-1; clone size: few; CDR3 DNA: TGTGCCAGCAGTGAATATGTCAGCGGAAACACCATATATTTT; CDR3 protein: CASSEYVSGNTIYF
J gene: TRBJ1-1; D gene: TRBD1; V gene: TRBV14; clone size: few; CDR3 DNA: TGTGCCAGCAGCCAAGGACAGGGGCGACAAGCTTTCTTT; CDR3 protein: CASSQGQGRQAFF
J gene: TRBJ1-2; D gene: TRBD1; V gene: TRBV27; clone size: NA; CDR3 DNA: TGTGCCAGCAGTCGCGCCGGGACAGAGATATGGCGGGGCTACACCTTC; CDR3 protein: CASSRAGTEIWRGYTF
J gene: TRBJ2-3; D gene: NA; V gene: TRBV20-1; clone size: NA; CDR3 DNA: TGCAGTGCTAGTAACCCCTCGGGAGAGGGCACAGATACGCAGTATTTT; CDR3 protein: CSASNPSGEGTDTQYF
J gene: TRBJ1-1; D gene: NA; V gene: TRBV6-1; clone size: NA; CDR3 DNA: TGTGCCAGCATGTACGGTCCCCTCTCGAACACTGAAGCTTTCTTT; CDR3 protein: CASMYGPLSNTEAFF
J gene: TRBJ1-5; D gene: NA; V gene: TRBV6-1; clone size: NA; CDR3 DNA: TGTGCCAGCAAAAACATGGAGACGGCGACCAATCAGCCCCAGCATTTT; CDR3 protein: CASKNMETATNQPQHF
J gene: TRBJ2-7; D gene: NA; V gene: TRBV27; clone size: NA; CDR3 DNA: TGTGCCAGCAGAGCAGACTTACTAGTTTCCGAGCAGTACTTC; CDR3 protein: CASRADLLVSEQYF
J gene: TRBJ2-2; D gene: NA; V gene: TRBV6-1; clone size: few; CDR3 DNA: TGTGCCAGCAGTGTAGAGTTGACCGGGGAGCTGTTTTTT; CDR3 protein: CASSVELTGELFF
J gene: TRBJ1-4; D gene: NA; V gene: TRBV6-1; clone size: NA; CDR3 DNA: TGTGCCAGCAGTGACAACCGGGCCCGGAATGAAAAACTGTTTTTT; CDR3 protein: CASSDNRARNEKLFF
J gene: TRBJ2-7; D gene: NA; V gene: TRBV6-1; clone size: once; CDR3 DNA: TGTGCCAGCAGTCCTGGGGTGTCCTACGAGCAGTACTTC; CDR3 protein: CASSPGVSYEQYF
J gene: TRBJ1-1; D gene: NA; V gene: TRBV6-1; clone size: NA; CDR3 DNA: TGTGCCAGCAAAGTGAACACTGAAGCTTTCTTT; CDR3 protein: CASKVNTEAFF
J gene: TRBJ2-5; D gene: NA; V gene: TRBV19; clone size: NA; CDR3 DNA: TGTGCCAGTAACCCCGGGGAGACCCAGTACTTC; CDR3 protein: CASNPGETQYF
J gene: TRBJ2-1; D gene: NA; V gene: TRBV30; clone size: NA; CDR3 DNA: TGTGCCTGGAGTCGCCGGCAGGGACTGCCGCAGTTCTTC; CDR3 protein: CAWSRRQGLPQFF
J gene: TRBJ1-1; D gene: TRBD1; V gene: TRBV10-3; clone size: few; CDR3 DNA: TGTGCCATCAGAGAGCAGGGGGCTGGTACTGAAGCTTTCTTT; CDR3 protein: CAIREQGAGTEAFF
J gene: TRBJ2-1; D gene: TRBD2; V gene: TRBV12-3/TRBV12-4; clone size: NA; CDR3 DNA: TGTGCCAGCAGGTCGACTAGCGGGAGGTTTGAGCAGTTCTTC; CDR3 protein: CASRSTSGRFEQFF
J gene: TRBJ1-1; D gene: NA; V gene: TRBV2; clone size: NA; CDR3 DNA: TGTGCCAGCAGATCTGGGGAAACTGAAGCTTTCTTT; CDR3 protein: CASRSGETEAFF
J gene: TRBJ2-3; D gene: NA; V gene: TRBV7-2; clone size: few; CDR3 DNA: TGTGCCAGCAGCTTACGAGGGGTCTATACGCAGTATTTT; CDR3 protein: CASSLRGVYTQYF
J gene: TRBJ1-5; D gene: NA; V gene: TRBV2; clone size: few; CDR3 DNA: TGTGCCAGCAGTGAAGCGTTGGGGGTCAATCAGCCCCAGCATTTT; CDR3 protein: CASSEALGVNQPQHF
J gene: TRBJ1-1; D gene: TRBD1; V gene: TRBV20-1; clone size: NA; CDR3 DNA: TGCAGTGCTAGGATTCAACAGGGGGGTAAGGAAGCTTTCTTT; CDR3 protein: CSARIQQGGKEAFF
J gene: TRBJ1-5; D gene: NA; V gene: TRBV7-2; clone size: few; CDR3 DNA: TGTGCCAGCGGACCCTACAATCAGCCCCAGCATTTT; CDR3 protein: CASGPYNQPQHF